The entry below gives a single T cell receptor (beta chain) sequence along with its context. The data originate from a study of regulatory T cells in long-lasting Graves disease. Overall study context: Graves' patients, diagnosed recently, had received antithyroid drugs under 3 months.

iRepertoire HTBI primers and Arm-PCR of CDR3 regions built TCR beta libraries. TCRdb processed the multiplex PCR reads anew with MiXCR; each CDR3 protein has one entry. The table includes 400,000 to 550,000 distinct CDR3 sequences, roughly 15% detected once. Time point given: newly diagnosed GD, antithyroid drugs for less than 3 months. With RNA extracted from PBMCs as input, the TCR library was made. The data were also submitted as part of a second study, on T cells in Graves' hyperthyroidism and ophthalmopathy.

This TCR derives from a woman aged 25 to 39 with Graves disease. The material sequenced was peripheral blood mononuclear cells (PBMCs), taken at new diagnosis, from a patient treated with antithyroid drugs.

The CDR3 DNA is TGTGCCAGCACCGCGGGACAGAACAATGAGCAGTTCTTC. Translating it yields CASTAGQNNEQFF. The chain combines TRBV6-4 with TRBJ2-1; the D gene is possibly TRBD1 (7 bases). The CDR3 consists of 13 residues. V was shortened by 7 bases and J by 5 bases, with 12 bases between the two germline ends. Germline V CDR1 and CDR2: MRHNA, SNTAGT.